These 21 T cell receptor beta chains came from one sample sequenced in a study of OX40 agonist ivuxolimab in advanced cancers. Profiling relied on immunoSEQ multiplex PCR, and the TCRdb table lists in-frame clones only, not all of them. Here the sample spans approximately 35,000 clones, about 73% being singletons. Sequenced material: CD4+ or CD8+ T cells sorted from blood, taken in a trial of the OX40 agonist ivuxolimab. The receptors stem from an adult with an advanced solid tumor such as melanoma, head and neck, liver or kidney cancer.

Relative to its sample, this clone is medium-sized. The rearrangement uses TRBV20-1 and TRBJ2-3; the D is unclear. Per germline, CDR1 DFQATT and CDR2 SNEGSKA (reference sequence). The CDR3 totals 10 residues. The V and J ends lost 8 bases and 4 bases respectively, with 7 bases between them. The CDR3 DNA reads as TGCAGTCTAGACTCAGATACGCAGTATTTT. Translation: CSLDSDTQYF.

The CDR3: CASSIDGTGLTGELFF. The CDR3, as DNA: TGCGCCAGCAGCATTGACGGGACAGGGCTGACCGGGGAGCTGTTTTTT. The genes are TRBV5-1 and TRBJ2-2, with 9 bases lining up with TRBD1. The germline V gene has CDR1 SGHRS and CDR2 YFSETQ. The V gene end was trimmed by 4 bases and the J gene end by 5 bases; junction bases not matched to a gene: 9. This CDR3 comprises 16 residues. Supplemented by reference TRBV5-1 and TRBJ2-2, the full variable domain reads KAGVTQTPRYLIKTRGQQVTLSCSPISGHRSVSWYQQTPGQGLQFLFEYFSETQRNKGNFPGRFSGRQFSNSRSEMNVSTLELGDSALYLCASSIDGTGLTGELFFGEGSRLTVL.

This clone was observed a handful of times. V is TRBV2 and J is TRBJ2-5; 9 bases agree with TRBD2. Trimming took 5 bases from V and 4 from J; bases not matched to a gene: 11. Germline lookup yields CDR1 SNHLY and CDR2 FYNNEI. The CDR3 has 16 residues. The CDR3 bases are TGTGCCAGCAGTCCTTCGACTAGCGGTAAATCAGAGACCCAGTACTTC. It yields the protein CASSPSTSGKSETQYF.

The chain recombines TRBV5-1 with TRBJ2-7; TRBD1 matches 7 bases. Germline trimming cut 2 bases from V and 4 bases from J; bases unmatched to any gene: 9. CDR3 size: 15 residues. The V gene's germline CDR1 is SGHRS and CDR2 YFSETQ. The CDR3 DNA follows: TGCGCCAGCAGCTTAATCCCCGGGACAGTGTACGAGCAGTACTTC. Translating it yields CASSLIPGTVYEQYF.

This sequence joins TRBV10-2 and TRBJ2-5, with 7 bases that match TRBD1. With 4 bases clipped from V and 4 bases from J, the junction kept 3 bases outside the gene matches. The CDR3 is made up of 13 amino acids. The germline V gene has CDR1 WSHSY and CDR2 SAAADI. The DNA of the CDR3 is TGCGCCAGCAGTGGGGCAGGGGGAGAGACCCAGTACTTC. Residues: CASSGAGGETQYF.

The CDR3 sequence is CASSSRPYEQYF. CDR3 DNA sequence: TGTGCCAGCAGCTCTCGCCCCTACGAGCAGTACTTC. The gene calls are TRBV7-2 and TRBJ2-7, with D unclear. This CDR3 has 12 residues. Germline-derived CDR1 and CDR2 are SGHTA and FQGNSA. Deletions cut 4 bases from V and 2 bases from J, with 6 bases between.

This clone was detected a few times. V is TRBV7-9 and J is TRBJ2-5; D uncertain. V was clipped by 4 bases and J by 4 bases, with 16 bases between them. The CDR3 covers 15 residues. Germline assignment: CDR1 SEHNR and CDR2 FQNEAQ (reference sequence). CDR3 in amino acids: CASSSLTESRETQYF. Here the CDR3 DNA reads TGTGCCAGCAGCTCTCTTACAGAGAGCCGAGAGACCCAGTACTTC.

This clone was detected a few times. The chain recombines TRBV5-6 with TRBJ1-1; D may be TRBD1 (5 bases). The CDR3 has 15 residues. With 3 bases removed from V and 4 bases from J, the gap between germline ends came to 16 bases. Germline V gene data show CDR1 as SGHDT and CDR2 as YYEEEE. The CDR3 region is CASSSRGARGTEAFF. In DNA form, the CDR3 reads TGTGCCAGCAGCTCAAGAGGGGCGCGGGGCACTGAAGCTTTCTTT. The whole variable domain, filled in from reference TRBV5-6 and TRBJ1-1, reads DAGVTQSPTHLIKTRGQQVTLRCSPKSGHDTVSWYQQALGQGPQFIFQYYEEEERQRGNFPDRFSGHQFPNYSSELNVNALLLGDSALYLCASSSRGARGTEAFFGQGTRLTVV.

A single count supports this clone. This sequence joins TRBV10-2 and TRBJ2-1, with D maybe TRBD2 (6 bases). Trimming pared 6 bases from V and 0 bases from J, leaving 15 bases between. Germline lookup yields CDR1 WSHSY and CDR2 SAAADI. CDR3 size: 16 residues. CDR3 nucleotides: TGCGCCAGCAGGGTCATTACTAGCAGCTCCTACAATGAGCAGTTCTTC. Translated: CASRVITSSSYNEQFF.

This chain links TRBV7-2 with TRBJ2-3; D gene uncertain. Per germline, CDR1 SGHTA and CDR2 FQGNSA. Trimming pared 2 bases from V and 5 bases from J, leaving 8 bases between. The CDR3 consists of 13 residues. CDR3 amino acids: CASSLLMQDTQYF. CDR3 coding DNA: TGTGCCAGCAGCTTATTAATGCAAGATACGCAGTATTTT.

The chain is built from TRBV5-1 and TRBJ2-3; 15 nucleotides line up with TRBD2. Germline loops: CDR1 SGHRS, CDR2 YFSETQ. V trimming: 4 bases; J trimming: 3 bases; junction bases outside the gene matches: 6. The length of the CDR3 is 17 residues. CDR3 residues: CASSAPGTSGGTDTQYF. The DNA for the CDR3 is TGCGCCAGCAGCGCACCCGGGACTAGCGGGGGGACAGATACGCAGTATTTT.

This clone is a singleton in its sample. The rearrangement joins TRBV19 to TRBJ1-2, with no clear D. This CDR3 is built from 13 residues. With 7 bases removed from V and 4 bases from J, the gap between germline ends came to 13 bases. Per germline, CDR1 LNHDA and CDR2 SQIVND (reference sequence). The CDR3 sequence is CASKSTDVYGYTF. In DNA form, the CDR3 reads TGTGCCAGTAAATCAACAGATGTCTATGGCTACACCTTC. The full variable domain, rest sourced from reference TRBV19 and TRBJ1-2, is DGGITQSPKYLFRKEGQNVTLSCEQNLNHDAMYWYRQDPGQGLRLIYYSQIVNDFQKGDIAEGYSVSREKKESFPLTVTSAQKNPTAFYLCASKSTDVYGYTFGSGTRLTVV.

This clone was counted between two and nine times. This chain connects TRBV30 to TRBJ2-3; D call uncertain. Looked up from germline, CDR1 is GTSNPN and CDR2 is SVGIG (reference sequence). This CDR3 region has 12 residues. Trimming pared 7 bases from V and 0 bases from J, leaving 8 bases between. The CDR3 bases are TGTGCCTCGATACAGAGCACAGATACGCAGTATTTT. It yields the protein CASIQSTDTQYF.

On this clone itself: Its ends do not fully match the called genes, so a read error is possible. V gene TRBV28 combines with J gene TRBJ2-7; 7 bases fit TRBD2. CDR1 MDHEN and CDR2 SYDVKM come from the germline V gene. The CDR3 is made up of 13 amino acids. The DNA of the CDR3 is TGTGCCAGCAATTTAGCGGGTTCCTACGAGCAGTACTTC. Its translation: CASNLAGSYEQYF.

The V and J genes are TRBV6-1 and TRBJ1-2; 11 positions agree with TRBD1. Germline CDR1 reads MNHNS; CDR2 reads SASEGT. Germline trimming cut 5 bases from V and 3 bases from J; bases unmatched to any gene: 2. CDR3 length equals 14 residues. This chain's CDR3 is CASSRTGGDYGYTF. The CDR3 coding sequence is TGTGCCAGCAGTCGGACAGGGGGCGACTATGGCTACACCTTC.

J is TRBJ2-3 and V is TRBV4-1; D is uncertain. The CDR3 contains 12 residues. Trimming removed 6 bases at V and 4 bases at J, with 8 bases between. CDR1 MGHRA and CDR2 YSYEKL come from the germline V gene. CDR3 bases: TGCGCCAGCAGTTATATAGCAGATACGCAGTATTTT. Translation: CASSYIADTQYF.

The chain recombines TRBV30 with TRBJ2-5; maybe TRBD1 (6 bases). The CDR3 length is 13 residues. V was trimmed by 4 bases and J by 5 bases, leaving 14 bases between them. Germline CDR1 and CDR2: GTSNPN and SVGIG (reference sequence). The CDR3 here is CAWTAGVSETQYF. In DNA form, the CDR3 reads TGTGCCTGGACGGCAGGGGTTAGCGAGACCCAGTACTTC.

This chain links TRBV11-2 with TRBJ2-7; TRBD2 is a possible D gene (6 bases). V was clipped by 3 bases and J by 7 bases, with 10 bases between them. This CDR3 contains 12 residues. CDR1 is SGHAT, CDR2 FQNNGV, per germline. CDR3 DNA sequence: TGTGCCAGCAGCTTTGTGGCGGGGGAGCAGTACTTC. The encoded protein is CASSFVAGEQYF.

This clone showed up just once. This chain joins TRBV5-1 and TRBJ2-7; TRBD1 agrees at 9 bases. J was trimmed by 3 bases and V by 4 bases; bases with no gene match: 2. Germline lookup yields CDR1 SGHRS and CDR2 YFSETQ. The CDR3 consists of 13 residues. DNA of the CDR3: TGCGCCAGCAGCGTGGACAGGGGCTACGAGCAGTACTTC. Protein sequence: CASSVDRGYEQYF.

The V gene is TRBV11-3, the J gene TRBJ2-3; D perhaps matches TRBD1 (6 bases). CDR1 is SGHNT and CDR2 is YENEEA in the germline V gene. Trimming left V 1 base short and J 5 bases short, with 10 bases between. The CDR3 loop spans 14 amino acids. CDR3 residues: CASSLGQVKDTQYF. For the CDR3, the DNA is TGTGCCAGCAGCTTAGGACAGGTTAAAGATACGCAGTATTTT.

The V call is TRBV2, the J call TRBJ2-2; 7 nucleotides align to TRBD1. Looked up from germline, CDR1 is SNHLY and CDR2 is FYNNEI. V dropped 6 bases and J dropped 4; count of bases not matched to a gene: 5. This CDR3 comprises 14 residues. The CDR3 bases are TGTGCCAGCAGAATCCGACAGGGCACCGGGGAGCTGTTTTTT. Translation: CASRIRQGTGELFF. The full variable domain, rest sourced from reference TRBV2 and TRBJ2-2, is EPEVTQTPSHQVTQMGQEVILRCVPISNHLYFYWYRQILGQKVEFLVSFYNNEISEKSEIFDDQFSVERPDGSNFTLKIRSTKLEDSAMYFCASRIRQGTGELFFGEGSRLTVL.